The clone carrying this T cell receptor beta chain has more than one count but fewer than ten. Its antigen is not known. PCR was performed using 60 Vbeta and 13 Jbeta primers. The data were produced by immunoSEQ multiplex PCR, yet TCRdb's version contains in-frame clones alone and is incomplete. The sample yields 60,000 to 65,000 clones, around 87% seen once. These data come from a study of cytomegalovirus exposure and HLA in healthy donors. Study overall: Among over 300 genotyped donors, about 80% fell in the Caucasian-associated ancestry cluster. Study-wide results and limits: Later findings reportedly placed an Asian-associated ancestry cluster below the roughly 690-donor mean for N-insertions. Among TCR beta chains, those listed as cytomegalovirus-associated numbered under 200.

J was trimmed by 5 bases and V by 3 bases; bases with no gene match: 4. Germline-derived CDR1 and CDR2 are SGHNT and YYREEE (reference sequence). The CDR3 loop spans 14 amino acids. The sequencing input was PBMCs. This rearrangement joins TRBV5-4 to TRBJ1-1; 10 bases map to TRBD1. The clonotype originates from a man aged 18 to 30 in good health and CMV-seronegative. The CDR3 nucleotides read TGTGCCAGCAGCTCGGACAGGGGGGGGACTGAAGCTTTCTTT. Translating it yields CASSSDRGGTEAFF.